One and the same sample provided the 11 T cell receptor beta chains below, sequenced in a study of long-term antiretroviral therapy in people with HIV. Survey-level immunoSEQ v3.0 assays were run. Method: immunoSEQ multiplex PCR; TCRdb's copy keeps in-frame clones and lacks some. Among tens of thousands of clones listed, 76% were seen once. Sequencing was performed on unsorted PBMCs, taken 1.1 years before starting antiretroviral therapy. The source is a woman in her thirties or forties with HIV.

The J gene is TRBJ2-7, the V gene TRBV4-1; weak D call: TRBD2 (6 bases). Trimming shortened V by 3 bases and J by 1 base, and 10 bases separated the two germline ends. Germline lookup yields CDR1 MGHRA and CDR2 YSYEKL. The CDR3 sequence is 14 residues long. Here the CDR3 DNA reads TGCGCCAGCAGCCACTTCGGGGGATCCTACGAGCAGTACTTC. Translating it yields CASSHFGGSYEQYF.

CDR3 region: CASRPGRREDGELFF. Here the CDR3 DNA reads TGTGCCAGCAGACCGGGTCGGCGGGAGGACGGGGAGCTGTTTTTT. The chain joins TRBV7-9 to TRBJ2-2; 8 bases agree with TRBD2. V lost 6 bases to trimming and J lost 7 bases; unmatched junction nucleotides: 10. In germline, CDR1 is SEHNR, CDR2 FQNEAQ (reference sequence). The CDR3 runs to 15 residues.

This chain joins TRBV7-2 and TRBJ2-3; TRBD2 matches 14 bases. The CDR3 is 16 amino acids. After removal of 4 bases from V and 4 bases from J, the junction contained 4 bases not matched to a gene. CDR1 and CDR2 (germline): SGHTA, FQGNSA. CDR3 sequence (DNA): TGTGCCAGCAGCTCGACTAGCGGGAGGGTGGCAGATACGCAGTATTTT. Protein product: CASSSTSGRVADTQYF.

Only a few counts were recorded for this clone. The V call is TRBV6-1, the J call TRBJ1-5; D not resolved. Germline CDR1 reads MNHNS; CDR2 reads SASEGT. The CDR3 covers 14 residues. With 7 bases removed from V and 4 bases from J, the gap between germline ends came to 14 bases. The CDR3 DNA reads TGTGCCAGCAATCAAGGGTCTCAAAATCAGCCCCAGCATTTT. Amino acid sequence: CASNQGSQNQPQHF.

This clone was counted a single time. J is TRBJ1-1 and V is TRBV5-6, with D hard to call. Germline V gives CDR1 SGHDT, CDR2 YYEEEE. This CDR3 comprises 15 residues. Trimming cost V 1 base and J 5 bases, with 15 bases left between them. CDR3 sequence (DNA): TGTGCCAGCAGCTTGCCGGGAGGACTTTGGACTGAAGCTTTCTTT. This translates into CASSLPGGLWTEAFF.

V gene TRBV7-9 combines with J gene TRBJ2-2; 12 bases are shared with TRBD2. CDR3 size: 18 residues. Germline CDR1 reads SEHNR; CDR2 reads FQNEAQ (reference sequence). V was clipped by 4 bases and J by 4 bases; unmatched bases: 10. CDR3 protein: CASSSTTSGSPSTGELFF. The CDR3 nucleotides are TGTGCCAGCAGCTCCACGACTAGCGGGAGTCCTAGCACCGGGGAGCTGTTTTTT.

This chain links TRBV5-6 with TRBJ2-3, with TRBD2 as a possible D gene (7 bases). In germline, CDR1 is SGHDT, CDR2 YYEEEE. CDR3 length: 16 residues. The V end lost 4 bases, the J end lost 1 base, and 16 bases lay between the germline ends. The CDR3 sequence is CASSPGGGSRTDTQYF. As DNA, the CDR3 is TGTGCCAGCAGCCCGGGGGGCGGGAGTCGCACAGATACGCAGTATTTT. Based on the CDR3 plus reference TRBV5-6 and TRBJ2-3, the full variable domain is DAGVTQSPTHLIKTRGQQVTLRCSPKSGHDTVSWYQQALGQGPQFIFQYYEEEERQRGNFPDRFSGHQFPNYSSELNVNALLLGDSALYLCASSPGGGSRTDTQYFGPGTRLTVL.

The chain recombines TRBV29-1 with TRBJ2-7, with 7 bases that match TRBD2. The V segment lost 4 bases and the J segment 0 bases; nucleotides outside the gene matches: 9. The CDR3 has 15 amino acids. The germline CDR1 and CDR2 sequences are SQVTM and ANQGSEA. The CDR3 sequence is CSVGGGTKPSYEQYF. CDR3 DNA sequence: TGCAGCGTTGGGGGAGGGACGAAACCCTCCTACGAGCAGTACTTC.

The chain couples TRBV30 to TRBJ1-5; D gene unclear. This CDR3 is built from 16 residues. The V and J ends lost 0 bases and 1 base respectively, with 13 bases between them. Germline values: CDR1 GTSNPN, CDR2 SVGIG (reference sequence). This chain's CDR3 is CAWSVGGWSSNQPQHF. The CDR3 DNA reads TGTGCCTGGAGTGTGGGTGGCTGGAGCAGCAATCAGCCCCAGCATTTT.

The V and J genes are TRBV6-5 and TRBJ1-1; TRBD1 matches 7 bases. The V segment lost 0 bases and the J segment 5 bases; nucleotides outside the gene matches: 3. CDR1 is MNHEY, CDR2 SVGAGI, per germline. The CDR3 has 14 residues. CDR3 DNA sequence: TGTGCCAGCAGTTACTCGACAGGGTGGACTGAAGCTTTCTTT. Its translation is CASSYSTGWTEAFF.

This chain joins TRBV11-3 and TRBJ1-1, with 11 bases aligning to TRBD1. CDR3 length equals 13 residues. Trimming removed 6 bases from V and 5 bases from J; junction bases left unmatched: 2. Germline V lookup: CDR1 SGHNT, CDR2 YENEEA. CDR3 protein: CASRGDRGTEAFF. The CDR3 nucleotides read TGTGCCAGCAGGGGGGACAGGGGGACTGAAGCTTTCTTT.